A selection of T cell receptor beta chains follows, all from one sample in a study of lymphopenia after photon versus proton radiotherapy. Produced via immunoSEQ multiplex PCR; TCRdb's table is partial and in-frame only. The table records 25,000 to 30,000 clones, about 87% of them present only once. Sequencing was performed on peripheral blood, taken from a patient treated with proton-based radiotherapy. The origin of the receptors is a woman between 55 and 75 years old with cholangiocarcinoma. Some clones in this sample may be carry-over from other donors' samples. Each CDR3 is given with its conserved first and last residue. The order of the fields is clone size, J gene, V gene, D gene, CDR3 DNA, CDR3 protein. The D gene is left open where the match is weak. The listing skips clone size in some rows; elsewhere it reads once, few, many or a size class.

>few|TRBJ1-2|TRBV19|TRBD1
TGTGCCAGTAGTCCCCAGACAGGGGGCGAATATGGCTACACCTTC
CASSPQTGGEYGYTF
>.|TRBJ2-7|TRBV5-1|TRBD1
TGCGCCAGCAGCTTGGTAAACAGGGGGCTAGGTTACGAGCAGTACTTC
CASSLVNRGLGYEQYF
>.|TRBJ2-1|TRBV18|.
TGTGCCAGCTCACCGAGTCTATTTAGTAATGAGCAGTTCTTC
CASSPSLFSNEQFF
>.|TRBJ2-7|TRBV6-5|TRBD1
TGTGCCAGCAGACTACAGGGGACCTACGAGCAGTACTTC
CASRLQGTYEQYF
>.|TRBJ1-3|TRBV19|.
TGTGCCAGTAGTGTCGGACGGGGCACGGCTGGAAACACCATATATTTT
CASSVGRGTAGNTIYF
>.|TRBJ2-7|TRBV2|.
TGTGCCAGCAGCCAAAGACAGAGCTCCTACGAGCAGTACTTC
CASSQRQSSYEQYF
>.|TRBJ2-1|TRBV4-3|TRBD2
TGCGCCAGCAGCGATCCTAGCGGGAGTCGAGACAATGAGCAGTTCTTC
CASSDPSGSRDNEQFF
>.|TRBJ2-7|TRBV7-2|TRBD1
TGTGCCAGCAGCAAACCCTCGGGACAGGGATCCTACGAGCAGTACTTC
CASSKPSGQGSYEQYF
>.|TRBJ2-1|TRBV5-1|TRBD2
TGCGCCAGCAGCTTATCACTAGCGGGAGGGGATGAGCAGTTCTTC
CASSLSLAGGDEQFF
>.|TRBJ1-4|TRBV7-9|TRBD1
TGTGCCAGCAGCACTGGACAGGGGGCTGAAAAACTGTTTTTT
CASSTGQGAEKLFF
>.|TRBJ2-7|TRBV6-5|.
TGTGCCAGCAGTAACCTTTTGGGAAACTCCTACGAGCAGTACTTC
CASSNLLGNSYEQYF
>.|TRBJ2-4|TRBV18|TRBD1
TGTGCCAGCCATGGACAGGCAAACATTCAGTACTTC
CASHGQANIQYF
>once|TRBJ1-4|TRBV6-5|TRBD1
TGTGCCAGCAGTGGACAGGTTGTAGGGGAAAAACTGTTTTTT
CASSGQVVGEKLFF
>.|TRBJ2-3|TRBV11-3|TRBD2
TGTGCCAGCAGCCGGGCGGGCGGGAGGTCTGGTGCAGATACGCAGTATTTT
CASSRAGGRSGADTQYF
>.|TRBJ2-5|TRBV2|.
TGTGCCAGCAGAGTCCGGACAGAAGGGACCCAGTACTTC
CASRVRTEGTQYF
>.|TRBJ2-3|TRBV30|.
TGTGCCTGGAGGCCGGGGCAAAGCACAGATACGCAGTATTTT
CAWRPGQSTDTQYF
>.|TRBJ2-7|TRBV4-1|TRBD1
TGCGCCAGCAGCCTCTACTCGAGGGGGCGAGACGAGCAGTACTTC
CASSLYSRGRDEQYF
>.|TRBJ1-4|TRBV6-5|.
TGTGCCAGCAGTACCCGGACTAGTGAAAATGAAAAACTGTTTTTT
CASSTRTSENEKLFF
>.|TRBJ1-4|TRBV4-1|TRBD1
TGCGCCAGCAGCCATCAATACCGGGACAGTAATGAAAAACTGTTTTTT
CASSHQYRDSNEKLFF
>.|TRBJ1-3|TRBV21-1|.
TGTGCCAGCAGCAATGGTTCAGTCCAGGGCATCGGAAACACCATATATTTT
CASSNGSVQGIGNTIYF